Sequencing of this T cell receptor beta chain was carried out in a study of post-analysis software for immune sequencing data. Turning to the study itself: Relapsing-remitting, secondary progressive and progressive-relapsing forms made up the multiple sclerosis disease courses. Study outcomes and limitations: Comparison with controls showed significantly lower normalized Chao1 diversity in multiple sclerosis patients. Strong co-clustering by F measure linked samples that shared a preparation batch.

Unique molecular identifiers featured in each of the TCR beta cDNA libraries. TCRdb re-analysed the PCR reads in MiXCR, keeping a single row per CDR3 protein. This table has over 700,000 distinct CDR3 sequences, about 32% appearing once. As to this clonotype: Antigen unknown.

The receptor was isolated from a girl between 5 and 17 years old with multiple sclerosis. Input material: blood.

The CDR3 loop is CASSPFPSGRDNEQFF. The CDR3 nucleotides are TGTGCCAGCTCACCATTCCCTAGCGGGAGGGACAATGAGCAGTTCTTC. The gene calls are TRBV18 and TRBJ2-1; 12 bases line up with TRBD2. The CDR3 contains 16 residues. In germline, CDR1 is KGHSH, CDR2 LQKENI. The V segment lost 2 bases and the J segment 5 bases; nucleotides outside the gene matches: 4.